The 30 T cell receptor beta chains below were found in one sample sequenced in a study of vaccination and CD4 T cells after COVID-19. The sample's treatment: approximately 11-day PBMC culture with coronavirus spike peptide pools or control peptides (ViraFEST assay). At the Johns Hopkins FTIC core, DNA taken from cultured CD4+ T cells was sequenced by way of the Oncomine TCR Beta short-read assay. TCRdb called the PCR reads again in MiXCR, with one record for every CDR3 protein. Of some 11,000 distinct CDR3 sequences listed, about 38% were seen once; the top ten hold 11%. Which antigens these TCRs recognize remains unknown. The sample was CD4+ T cells from blood, cultured in vitro, taken after SARS-CoV-2 vaccination. These receptors were taken from a human donor who had recovered from COVID-19.

V gene TRBV7-2 combines with J gene TRBJ1-5; weak D call: TRBD1 (6 bases). V lost 4 bases and J lost 4, with 14 bases in between. Germline V gives CDR1 SGHTA, CDR2 FQGNSA. This CDR3 has 15 residues. The DNA of the CDR3 is TGTGCCAGCAGCTCCCGCCGGGGACATAATCAGCCCCAGCATTTT. Translation gives CASSSRRGHNQPQHF.

This rearrangement joins TRBV7-9 to TRBJ2-3; 9 nucleotides agree with TRBD2. Germline V gives CDR1 SEHNR, CDR2 FQNEAQ (reference sequence). With V trimmed by 0 bases and J by 1 base, 8 bases remained unmatched. The CDR3 has 18 amino acids. In DNA form, the CDR3 reads TGTGCCAGCAGCTTAGCGGGGGGGCTAGCGGGACGCACAGATACGCAGTATTTT. Residues: CASSLAGGLAGRTDTQYF.

This sequence joins TRBV10-2 and TRBJ2-7; 8 bases line up with TRBD2. Unmatched junction bases numbered 11, after V lost 6 bases and J lost 4 bases. The CDR3 loop spans 15 amino acids. Looked up from germline, CDR1 is WSHSY and CDR2 is SAAADI. The CDR3 nucleotides read TGCGCCAGCAGAGAGGGAAGCGGGAGTCTTTACGAGCAGTACTTC. Amino acid sequence: CASREGSGSLYEQYF.

The V call is TRBV6-1, the J call TRBJ2-7; perhaps D is TRBD1 or TRBD2 (5 bases each). The germline V and J ends were trimmed by 6 bases and 0 bases, with 15 bases remaining between them. The CDR3 is 15 amino acids. In germline, CDR1 is MNHNS, CDR2 SASEGT. The CDR3 DNA sequence: TGTGCCAGCAGCTCCCGAGGGACGAGCTCCTACGAGCAGTACTTC. It codes for CASSSRGTSSYEQYF.

Worth noting for this clonotype: A much larger clone is a single base away; this may be a read error. This chain joins TRBV20-1 and TRBJ2-1; 12 bases map to TRBD2. Looked up from germline, CDR1 is DFQATT and CDR2 is SNEGSKA (reference sequence). The length of the CDR3 is 14 residues. Germline trimming cut 5 bases from V and 12 bases from J; bases unmatched to any gene: 11. CDR3 amino acids: CSALDRLAGGGQFF. CDR3 coding DNA: TGCAGTGCTCTCGATCGGCTAGCGGGAGGGGGGCAGTTCTTC.

V usage is TRBV10-2 and J usage is TRBJ2-5; possible D gene TRBD1, 6 bases. The germline V and J ends were trimmed by 6 bases and 5 bases, with 19 bases remaining between them. CDR1 and CDR2 from the germline V gene are WSHSY and SAAADI. The CDR3 contains 15 residues. CDR3 in DNA: TGCGCCAGCAGGAGGGACACGACCGAGGGGGAGACCCAGTACTTC. Protein sequence: CASRRDTTEGETQYF.

This clonotype was counted a few times. V is TRBV6-5 and J is TRBJ2-1; D is perhaps TRBD2 (6 bases). Looked up from germline, CDR1 is MNHEY and CDR2 is SVGAGI. V shed 1 base and J shed 5 bases, with 12 bases lying between them. The CDR3 runs 15 residues. CDR3 bases: TGTGCCAGCAGTTACTTGCCTAGCGCAAACAATGAGCAGTTCTTC. The encoded protein is CASSYLPSANNEQFF.

This clonotype was detected only a few times. The chain recombines TRBV6-2 or TRBV6-3 with TRBJ2-5; unclear D gene. The ends were cut back, 6 bases at V and 1 base at J, with 21 bases in the middle. The CDR3 is made up of 17 amino acids. CDR1 and CDR2 (germline): MNHEY, SVGEGT. The CDR3 DNA follows: TGTGCCAGCAGCCCAAGAGAACTCCTCGCCGGCCAAGAGACCCAGTACTTC. This translates into CASSPRELLAGQETQYF.

The chain joins TRBV7-3 to TRBJ2-2; maybe TRBD1 (6 bases). The V end was cut by 5 bases, the J end by 3 bases, with 13 bases between. This CDR3 comprises 15 residues. Germline V gene sequence: CDR1 SGHTA, CDR2 FQGTGA. The DNA for the CDR3 is TGTGCCAGCAGCACCAGCCCAGGGGACACCGGGGAGCTGTTTTTT. Amino acid sequence: CASSTSPGDTGELFF.

The V gene is TRBV20-1, the J gene TRBJ2-5, with D hard to call. Germline-derived CDR1 and CDR2 are DFQATT and SNEGSKA (reference sequence). The V end was cut by 3 bases, the J end by 2 bases, with 19 bases between. CDR3 length: 16 residues. The CDR3 reads CSASNVRTEFQETQYF. For the CDR3, the DNA is TGCAGTGCTAGTAATGTTCGGACGGAATTTCAAGAGACCCAGTACTTC.

This clonotype was seen more than once but under ten times. The J gene is TRBJ2-3, the V gene TRBV2; 8 nucleotides agree with TRBD2. The V and J ends lost 3 bases and 2 bases, in that order; junction bases with no gene match: 4. The CDR3 sequence is 15 residues long. Germline-derived CDR1 and CDR2 are SNHLY and FYNNEI. The CDR3 DNA reads TGTGCCAGCAGTGATCCACTAGCGGTCACAGATACGCAGTATTTT. Translating it yields CASSDPLAVTDTQYF.

This clonotype was found a few times. CDR3 DNA: TGTGCCACCAGCAGAGATCAGTCGGTTGGATCCTACGAGCAGTACTTC. This codes for CATSRDQSVGSYEQYF. The genes are TRBV15 and TRBJ2-7; D not resolved. Trimming removed 0 bases from V and 1 base from J, with 13 bases in between. Germline V lookup: CDR1 LNHNV, CDR2 YYDKDF (reference sequence). The CDR3 sequence is 16 residues long.

The rearrangement joins TRBV24-1 to TRBJ1-2; weak D call: TRBD1 (6 bases). Germline CDR1 KGHDR, CDR2 SFDVKD. The CDR3 has 11 amino acids. Trimming stripped 9 bases from V and 7 bases from J, with 11 bases between. CDR3 sequence: CATAGGAGYTF. In DNA, the CDR3 is TGTGCCACCGCCGGGGGCGCTGGCTACACCTTC.

In its sample, this clonotype ranks as large. V usage is TRBV6-2 or TRBV6-3 and J usage is TRBJ2-3, with unresolved D. The CDR3 has 13 residues. Per germline, CDR1 MNHEY and CDR2 SVGEGT. Trimming left V 6 bases short and J 7 bases short, with 14 bases between. CDR3: CASSLNSLYTQYF. In nucleotides, the CDR3 is TGTGCCAGCAGCCTAAATAGCTTGTATACGCAGTATTTT.

The chain joins TRBV5-8 to TRBJ2-3, with 9 positions matching TRBD2. The CDR3 contains 19 residues. The V and J ends lost 6 bases and 2 bases, in that order; junction bases with no gene match: 19. CDR1 SGHTS and CDR2 YDEGEE come from the germline V gene. The CDR3 is CASTLQRSSGSLITDTQYF. CDR3 nucleotide sequence: TGTGCCAGCACCCTTCAACGGAGTAGCGGGAGCCTTATCACAGATACGCAGTATTTT.

This sequence joins TRBV19 and TRBJ2-1; tentative D call: TRBD2 (7 bases). CDR1 LNHDA and CDR2 SQIVND come from the germline V gene (reference sequence). Between the trimmed V and J ends, which lost 6 bases and 13 bases, there was a span of 25 bases. The CDR3 consists of 15 residues. The CDR3 is CASSSNSGGREHQFF. In DNA, the CDR3 is TGTGCCAGTAGCTCAAATTCGGGGGGCCGCGAACATCAGTTCTTC.

This clonotype is labeled as large (0.1 to 1%). The chain has TRBV7-2 and TRBJ2-3; 14 bases agree with TRBD2. Germline values: CDR1 SGHTA, CDR2 FQGNSA. The trim removed 6 bases at V and 6 bases at J, leaving 5 bases unmatched. This CDR3 contains 15 residues. CDR3 sequence reads: CASRGLAGARDTQYF. DNA of the CDR3: TGTGCCAGCAGGGGACTAGCGGGGGCCAGGGATACGCAGTATTTT. Together with reference TRBV7-2 and TRBJ2-3, the CDR3 gives the full variable domain: GAGVSQSPSNKVTEKGKDVELRCDPISGHTALYWYRQSLGQGLEFLIYFQGNSAPDKSGLPSDRFSAERTGGSVSTLTIQRTQQEDSAVYLCASRGLAGARDTQYFGPGTRLTVL.

This chain links TRBV7-9 with TRBJ2-7; D remains unclear. V lost 6 bases, J lost 5 bases, and 17 bases lay in between. Germline CDR1 and CDR2: SEHNR and FQNEAQ (reference sequence). The CDR3 sequence is 14 residues long. The CDR3 protein is CASSHTLRANEQYF. As DNA, the CDR3 is TGTGCCAGCAGTCATACATTACGAGCTAACGAGCAGTACTTC.

This clonotype was observed a few times. This chain links TRBV20-1 with TRBJ2-3; 9 bases match TRBD2. The CDR3 loop spans 14 amino acids. Germline loops: CDR1 DFQATT, CDR2 SNEGSKA (reference sequence). After removal of 3 bases from V and 8 bases from J, the junction contained 9 bases not matched to a gene. The CDR3, as DNA: TGCAGTGCTAGGAGTGCGGGAGGGCCAGGTACGCAGTATTTT. Residues: CSARSAGGPGTQYF.

Within the sample, this clonotype is large. The chain links TRBV25-1 to TRBJ1-3, with unresolved D. The CDR3 covers 12 residues. The germline V gene has CDR1 MGHDK and CDR2 SYGVNS. V was pared by 6 bases and J by 4 bases, with 7 bases between. The DNA of the CDR3 is TGTGCCAGCAGCCCTTCCGGAAACACCATATATTTT. It yields the protein CASSPSGNTIYF.

The chain couples TRBV7-2 to TRBJ2-5; D remains ambiguous. Looked up from germline, CDR1 is SGHTA and CDR2 is FQGNSA. The CDR3 totals 12 residues. Trimming cost V 5 bases and J 4 bases, with 8 bases left between them. As DNA, the CDR3 is TGTGCCAGCAGCCTGGTCGGAGAGACCCAGTACTTC. Residues: CASSLVGETQYF.

This clonotype has more than one count but fewer than ten. The chain links TRBV27 to TRBJ2-6, with D maybe TRBD1 (6 bases). V lost 4 bases, J lost 2 bases, and 9 bases lay in between. Germline V gives CDR1 MNHEY, CDR2 SMNVEV (reference sequence). This CDR3 region has 15 residues. The CDR3 region is CASSSAGAGANVLTF. The CDR3 region has the DNA TGTGCCAGCAGTTCCGCAGGGGCTGGGGCCAACGTCCTGACTTTC. The whole variable domain, remainder taken from reference TRBV27 and TRBJ2-6, is EAQVTQNPRYLITVTGKKLTVTCSQNMNHEYMSWYRQDPGLGLRQIYYSMNVEVTDKGDVPEGYKVSRKEKRNFPLILESPSPNQTSLYFCASSSAGAGANVLTFGAGSRLTVL.

J is TRBJ1-2 and V is TRBV24-1; D is ambiguous. V shed 3 bases and J shed 8 bases, with 12 bases lying between them. CDR1 and CDR2 from the germline V gene are KGHDR and SFDVKD. This CDR3 has 13 residues. The CDR3 here is CATSDPPVGGYTF. CDR3 DNA: TGTGCCACCAGTGATCCCCCTGTGGGGGGCTACACCTTC.

This clonotype was counted once. The gene calls are TRBV20-1 and TRBJ2-3, with 7 bases matching TRBD2. The CDR3 is 13 residues long. Germline CDR1 reads DFQATT; CDR2 reads SNEGSKA (reference sequence). The V segment lost 8 bases and the J segment 0 bases; nucleotides outside the gene matches: 5. CDR3 sequence: CSNRRESTDTQYF. Here the CDR3 DNA reads TGCAGTAATCGGCGGGAGAGCACAGATACGCAGTATTTT.

The genes are TRBV4-3 and TRBJ2-7, with D unresolved. The germline V gene encodes CDR1 LGHNA and CDR2 YSLEER. This CDR3 is 13 amino acids long. V shed 1 base and J shed 1 base, with 5 bases lying between them. CDR3: CASSQVLSYEQYF. The DNA for the CDR3 is TGCGCCAGCAGCCAAGTCCTATCCTACGAGCAGTACTTC.

V gene TRBV18 combines with J gene TRBJ2-1; 8 bases map to TRBD1. The V gene's germline CDR1 is KGHSH and CDR2 LQKENI. The V segment lost 3 bases and the J segment 9 bases; nucleotides outside the gene matches: 4. CDR3 length equals 13 residues. CDR3 residues: CASSPDRVGEQFF. As DNA, the CDR3 is TGTGCCAGCTCACCGGACAGGGTGGGTGAGCAGTTCTTC.

This chain links TRBV7-8 with TRBJ2-3; 7 bases align to TRBD2. Trimming at V came to 2 bases and at J to 0 bases, leaving 8 bases not matched to a gene. CDR3 length: 17 amino acids. In germline, CDR1 is SGHVS, CDR2 FQNEAQ. Here the CDR3 reads CASSLLRGGPSTDTQYF. CDR3 DNA: TGTGCCAGCAGCTTACTTCGGGGAGGGCCCAGCACAGATACGCAGTATTTT.

This chain connects TRBV9 to TRBJ2-7; D might be TRBD1 or TRBD2, each matching 5 bases. Germline CDR1 reads SGDLS; CDR2 reads YYNGEE. The CDR3 runs to 17 residues. V was pared by 0 bases and J by 6 bases, with 22 bases between. The CDR3 is CASSVAPPGYGDAEQYF. CDR3 bases: TGTGCCAGCAGCGTAGCCCCCCCAGGGTACGGGGACGCCGAGCAGTACTTC.

This clonotype was found a few times. V gene TRBV6-4 combines with J gene TRBJ2-3, with 7 bases aligning to TRBD1. In germline, CDR1 is MRHNA, CDR2 SNTAGT. The CDR3 length is 14 residues. V lost 5 bases, J lost 0 bases, and 2 bases stayed unmatched. CDR3 sequence (DNA): TGTGCCAGCAGTCCGGGACAGAGCACAGATACGCAGTATTTT. Its translation is CASSPGQSTDTQYF.

In its sample, this clonotype was seen once. The gene calls are TRBV4-3 and TRBJ1-4; D may be TRBD1 (6 bases). V was shortened by 0 bases and J by 8 bases, with 19 bases between the two germline ends. CDR1 is LGHNA and CDR2 is YSLEER in the germline V gene. CDR3 length: 17 residues. The CDR3 loop reads CASSQEGLRSRGEKLFF. The CDR3 DNA reads as TGCGCCAGCAGCCAAGAGGGACTAAGATCCAGGGGCGAAAAACTGTTTTTT.